The next 18 T cell receptor beta chains were all read from a single sample in a study of blood T cell repertoires in COVID-19. Data came from immunoSEQ multiplex PCR; TCRdb stores just in-frame clones and leaves some out. The sample consists of more than 150,000 clones, roughly three quarters of them appearing once. Sequences were obtained from PBMCs or T cells enriched from blood (not recorded which). Receptors were obtained from a man between 60 and 75 years old who had been exposed to COVID-19.

The V call is TRBV7-9, the J call TRBJ2-2; D is perhaps TRBD2 (5 bases). The V and J ends lost 3 bases and 9 bases respectively, with 17 bases between them. This CDR3 has 15 amino acids. The V gene's germline CDR1 is SEHNR and CDR2 FQNEAQ (reference sequence). This CDR3 reads CASSFEGLGTRELFF. The CDR3 coding sequence is TGTGCCAGCAGCTTTGAGGGATTGGGTACAAGGGAGCTGTTTTTT.

This chain uses TRBV11-2 with TRBJ1-1; 9 nucleotides line up with TRBD1. This CDR3 comprises 15 residues. Germline-derived CDR1 and CDR2 are SGHAT and FQNNGV. V lost 7 bases and J lost 4; bases outside the gene matches: 10. The CDR3 loop reads CASTRGTGRSTEAFF. The CDR3 DNA sequence: TGTGCCAGCACCAGGGGGACAGGGAGATCCACTGAAGCTTTCTTT. Drawing the rest from reference TRBV11-2 and TRBJ1-1, the complete variable domain is EAGVAQSPRYKIIEKRQSVAFWCNPISGHATLYWYQQILGQGPKLLIQFQNNGVVDDSQLPKDRFSAERLKGVDSTLKIQPAKLEDSAVYLCASTRGTGRSTEAFFGQGTRLTVV.

The rearrangement links TRBV5-1 to TRBJ1-2; 7 nucleotides line up with TRBD1. CDR3 length equals 14 residues. V shed 2 bases, J shed 5 bases, and the junction held 6 bases outside the gene matches. Germline V gives CDR1 SGHRS, CDR2 YFSETQ. The CDR3: CASSFDREFYGYTF. CDR3 DNA sequence: TGCGCCAGCAGCTTTGACAGGGAGTTTTATGGCTACACCTTC. The full variable domain, with the rest looked up from reference TRBV5-1 and TRBJ1-2, is KAGVTQTPRYLIKTRGQQVTLSCSPISGHRSVSWYQQTPGQGLQFLFEYFSETQRNKGNFPGRFSGRQFSNSRSEMNVSTLELGDSALYLCASSFDREFYGYTFGSGTRLTVV.

J is TRBJ1-1 and V is TRBV2; TRBD1 is a possible D gene (6 bases). Deletions cut 7 bases from V and 8 bases from J, with 14 bases between. CDR1 and CDR2 from the germline V gene are SNHLY and FYNNEI. The length of the CDR3 is 12 residues. The CDR3 sequence is CASTGGAPEAFF. The CDR3 DNA reads as TGTGCCAGCACCGGGGGGGCCCCCGAAGCTTTCTTT.

This sequence joins TRBV10-3 and TRBJ1-3; 7 bases align to TRBD1. Germline CDR1 and CDR2: ENHRY and SYGVKD. Unmatched junction bases numbered 4, after V lost 6 bases and J lost 2 bases. The CDR3 extends over 14 amino acids. Here the CDR3 reads CAIRTGKAGNTIYF. CDR3 nucleotide sequence: TGTGCCATCAGGACAGGGAAAGCTGGAAACACCATATATTTT.

This clone was picked up a small number of times. The rearrangement uses TRBV27 and TRBJ2-1; 7 nucleotides line up with TRBD2. The CDR3 contains 16 residues. Germline V gene lookup returns CDR1 MNHEY and CDR2 SMNVEV (reference sequence). With V trimmed by 5 bases and J by 8 bases, 15 bases remained unmatched. The CDR3 spells CASSPSRRREIHEQFF. As DNA, the CDR3 is TGTGCCAGCAGTCCCTCCCGCCGGCGGGAGATCCATGAGCAGTTCTTC.

This chain joins TRBV28 and TRBJ1-4; TRBD1 matches at 7 bases. Trimming removed 7 bases from V and 5 bases from J; junction bases left unmatched: 7. The length of the CDR3 is 14 residues. The V gene's germline CDR1 is MDHEN and CDR2 SYDVKM. CDR3 DNA: TGTGCCAGCAACGAGGCAGGGGGAAATGAAAAACTGTTTTTT. This gives the protein CASNEAGGNEKLFF.

This clone was seen once. The V and J genes are TRBV11-3 and TRBJ2-5; 8 bases fit TRBD1. Germline CDR1 SGHNT, CDR2 YENEEA. The trim removed 5 bases at V and 4 bases at J, leaving 6 bases unmatched. The length of the CDR3 is 14 residues. The CDR3 DNA sequence: TGTGCCAGCAGCCTTCGACAGGGGTTAGAGACCCAGTACTTC. This encodes CASSLRQGLETQYF.

The chain couples TRBV6-5 to TRBJ1-5, with 10 bases lining up with TRBD1. This CDR3 contains 15 residues. V trimming: 7 bases; J trimming: 1 base; junction bases outside the gene matches: 4. CDR1 MNHEY and CDR2 SVGAGI come from the germline V gene. In DNA form, the CDR3 reads TGTGCCAGCATTAGGGACAGGGGAAGCAATCAGCCCCAGCATTTT. Protein: CASIRDRGSNQPQHF.

The chain uses TRBV10-2 and TRBJ1-1; D unclear. Trimming stripped 4 bases from V and 2 bases from J, with 20 bases between. From germline, CDR1 is WSHSY and CDR2 SAAADI. CDR3 length equals 17 residues. CDR3 in DNA: TGCGCCAGCAGTGGTAGCTTAGGAAGGAGACCAAACACTGAAGCTTTCTTT. Translated, it gives CASSGSLGRRPNTEAFF.

The chain joins TRBV9 to TRBJ1-3; D is unclear. Germline V lookup: CDR1 SGDLS, CDR2 YYNGEE. The germline V and J ends were trimmed by 0 bases and 2 bases, with 18 bases remaining between them. CDR3 length: 18 amino acids. CDR3 amino acids: CASSVEAAGRGPGNTIYF. CDR3 DNA sequence: TGTGCCAGCAGCGTAGAGGCGGCCGGAAGAGGGCCTGGAAACACCATATATTTT.

This clone was seen just once. The chain is built from TRBV6-5 and TRBJ1-2; D is possibly TRBD1 (5 bases). Trimming left V 5 bases short and J 4 bases short, with 14 bases between. The CDR3 extends over 14 amino acids. Looked up from germline, CDR1 is MNHEY and CDR2 is SVGAGI. The CDR3 here is CASSPRPDSYGYTF. The CDR3 DNA is TGTGCCAGCAGTCCCCGCCCTGACAGCTATGGCTACACCTTC.

The chain uses TRBV3-1 (or the pseudogene TRBV3-2) and TRBJ1-2; D may be TRBD1 (6 bases). Germline V CDR1 and CDR2: LGHDT, YNNKEL (reference sequence). Trimming took 5 bases from V and 4 from J, leaving 17 bases between them. There are 15 residues in the CDR3. The CDR3 DNA is TGTGCCAGCAGCACCCAACAGGGACCGAGCTATGGCTACACCTTC. This encodes CASSTQQGPSYGYTF.

The J gene is TRBJ1-5, the V gene TRBV19; 8 nucleotides match TRBD1. Germline CDR1 LNHDA, CDR2 SQIVND (reference sequence). The length of the CDR3 is 20 residues. J lost 7 bases, V lost 5 bases, and 25 bases had no gene match. CDR3 in amino acids: CASSQPSWTGQGVPLQPQHF. Here the CDR3 DNA reads TGTGCCAGTAGTCAACCTTCCTGGACAGGGCAGGGTGTTCCATTACAGCCCCAGCATTTT.

Turning to this clone: A read error may produce the germline difference seen at one junction end. The chain joins TRBV12-3 or TRBV12-4 to TRBJ1-2; no reliable D call. The CDR3 covers 12 residues. For the CDR3, the DNA is TGTGCCAGCAGTCGAAGTAACTCTGGCTACACCTTC. Translating it yields CASSRSNSGYTF.

The chain uses TRBV14 and TRBJ2-1, with TRBD2 matching 9 bases. The CDR3 sequence is 16 residues long. Per the germline V gene, CDR1 is SGHDN and CDR2 is FVKESK. V lost 4 bases to trimming and J lost 5 bases; unmatched junction nucleotides: 9. The CDR3 protein is CASSPLPGLAHNEQFF. The CDR3 DNA follows: TGTGCCAGCAGCCCTTTACCGGGACTAGCCCACAATGAGCAGTTCTTC.

This clone has only a few counts. This chain joins TRBV9 and TRBJ1-3; D is perhaps TRBD1 (5 bases). The CDR3 runs 16 residues. CDR1 and CDR2 (germline): SGDLS, YYNGEE. V lost 0 bases, J lost 2 bases, and 12 bases lay in between. The CDR3 region has the DNA TGTGCCAGCAGCGTAGACAGGATTTTTACTGGAAACACCATATATTTT. It yields the protein CASSVDRIFTGNTIYF.

This clone occurred a few times. This CDR3 reads CASRETGTNNYGYTF. CDR3 sequence (DNA): TGTGCCAGCCGAGAGACCGGGACAAACAACTATGGCTACACCTTC. J is TRBJ1-2 and V is TRBV28, with a tentative D call TRBD1 (6 bases). There are 15 residues in the CDR3. In germline, CDR1 is MDHEN, CDR2 SYDVKM. Trimming left V 8 bases short and J 2 bases short, with 18 bases between.